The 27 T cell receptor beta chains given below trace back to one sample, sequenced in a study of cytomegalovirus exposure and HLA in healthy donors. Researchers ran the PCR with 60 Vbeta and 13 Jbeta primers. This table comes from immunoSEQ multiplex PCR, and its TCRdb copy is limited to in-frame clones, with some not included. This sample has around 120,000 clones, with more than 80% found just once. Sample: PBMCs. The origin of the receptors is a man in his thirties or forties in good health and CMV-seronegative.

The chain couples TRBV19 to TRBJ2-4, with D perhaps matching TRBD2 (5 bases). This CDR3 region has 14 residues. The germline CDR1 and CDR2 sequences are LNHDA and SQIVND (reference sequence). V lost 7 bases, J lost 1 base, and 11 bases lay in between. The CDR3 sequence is CASTEGSAKNIQYF. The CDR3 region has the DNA TGTGCCAGTACTGAGGGCTCGGCCAAAAACATTCAGTACTTC.

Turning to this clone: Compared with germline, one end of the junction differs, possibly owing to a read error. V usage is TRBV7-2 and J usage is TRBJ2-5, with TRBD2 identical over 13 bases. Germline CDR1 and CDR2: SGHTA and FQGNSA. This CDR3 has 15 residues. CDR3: CAGSLGLAGAGTQYF. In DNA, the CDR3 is TGTGCCGGCAGCTTAGGACTAGCGGGAGCAGGGACCCAGTACTTC.

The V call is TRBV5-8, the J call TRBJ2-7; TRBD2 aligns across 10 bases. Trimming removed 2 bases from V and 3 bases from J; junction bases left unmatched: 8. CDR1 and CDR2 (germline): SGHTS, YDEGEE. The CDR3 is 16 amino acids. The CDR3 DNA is TGTGCCAGCAGCTTTCGAAGCGGGAGGGCCCTCTACGAGCAGTACTTC. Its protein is CASSFRSGRALYEQYF.

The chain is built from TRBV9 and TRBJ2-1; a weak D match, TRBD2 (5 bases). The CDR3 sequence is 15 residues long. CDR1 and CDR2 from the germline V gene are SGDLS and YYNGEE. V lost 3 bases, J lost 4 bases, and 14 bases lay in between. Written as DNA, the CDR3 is TGTGCCAGCAGCGCCTCTAACGGGATTTACAATGAGCAGTTCTTC. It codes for CASSASNGIYNEQFF.

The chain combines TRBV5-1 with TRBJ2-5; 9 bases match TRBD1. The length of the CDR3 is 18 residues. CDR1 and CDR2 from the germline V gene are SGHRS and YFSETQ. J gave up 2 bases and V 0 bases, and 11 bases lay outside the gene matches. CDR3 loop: CASSLVNLGDRVQETQYF. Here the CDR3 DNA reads TGCGCCAGCAGCTTGGTAAACTTGGGGGACAGGGTACAAGAGACCCAGTACTTC. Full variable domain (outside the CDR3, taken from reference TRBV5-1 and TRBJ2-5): KAGVTQTPRYLIKTRGQQVTLSCSPISGHRSVSWYQQTPGQGLQFLFEYFSETQRNKGNFPGRFSGRQFSNSRSEMNVSTLELGDSALYLCASSLVNLGDRVQETQYFGPGTRLLVL.

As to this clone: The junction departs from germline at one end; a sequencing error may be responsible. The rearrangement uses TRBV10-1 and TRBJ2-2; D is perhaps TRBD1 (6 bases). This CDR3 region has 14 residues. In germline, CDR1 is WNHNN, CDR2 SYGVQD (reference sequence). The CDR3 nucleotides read TGCGCCAGCAGTGAGACAGGGAGCGACGGGGAGCTGCTTTTT. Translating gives CASSETGSDGELLF.

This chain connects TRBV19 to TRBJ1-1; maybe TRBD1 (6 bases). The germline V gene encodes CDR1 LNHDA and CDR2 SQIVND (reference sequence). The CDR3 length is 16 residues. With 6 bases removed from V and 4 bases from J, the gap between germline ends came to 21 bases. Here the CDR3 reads CASRILVGQGFTEAFF. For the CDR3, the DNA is TGTGCCAGTAGAATCCTCGTCGGCCAGGGGTTCACTGAAGCTTTCTTT.

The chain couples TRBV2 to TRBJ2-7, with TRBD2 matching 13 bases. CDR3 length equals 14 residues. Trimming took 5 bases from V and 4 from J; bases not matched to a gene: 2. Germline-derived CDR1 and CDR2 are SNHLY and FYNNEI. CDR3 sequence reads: CASSTGLAGYEQYF. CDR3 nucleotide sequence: TGTGCCAGCAGTACGGGACTAGCGGGATACGAGCAGTACTTC.

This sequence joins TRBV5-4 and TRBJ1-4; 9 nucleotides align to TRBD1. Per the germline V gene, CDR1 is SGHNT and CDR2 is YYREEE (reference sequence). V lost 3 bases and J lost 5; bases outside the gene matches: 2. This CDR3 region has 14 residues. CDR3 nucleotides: TGTGCCAGCAGCTCCGGACAGGGGAATGAAAAACTGTTTTTT. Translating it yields CASSSGQGNEKLFF. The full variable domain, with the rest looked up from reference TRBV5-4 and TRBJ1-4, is ETGVTQSPTHLIKTRGQQVTLRCSSQSGHNTVSWYQQALGQGPQFIFQYYREEENGRGNFPPRFSGLQFPNYSSELNVNALELDDSALYLCASSSGQGNEKLFFGSGTQLSVL.

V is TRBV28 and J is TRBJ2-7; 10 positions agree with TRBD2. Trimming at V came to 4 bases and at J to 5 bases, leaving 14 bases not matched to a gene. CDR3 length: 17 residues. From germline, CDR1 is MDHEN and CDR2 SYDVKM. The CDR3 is CASSSTLGAGGPHEQYF. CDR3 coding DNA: TGTGCCAGCAGTTCGACGCTCGGAGCGGGAGGGCCCCACGAGCAGTACTTC.

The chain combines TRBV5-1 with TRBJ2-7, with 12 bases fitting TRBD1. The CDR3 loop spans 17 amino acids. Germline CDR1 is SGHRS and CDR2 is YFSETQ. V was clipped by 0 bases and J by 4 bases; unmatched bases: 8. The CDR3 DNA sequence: TGCGCCAGCAGCTTGGTTTCTTGGGACAGGGGGCTGTACGAGCAGTACTTC. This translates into CASSLVSWDRGLYEQYF.

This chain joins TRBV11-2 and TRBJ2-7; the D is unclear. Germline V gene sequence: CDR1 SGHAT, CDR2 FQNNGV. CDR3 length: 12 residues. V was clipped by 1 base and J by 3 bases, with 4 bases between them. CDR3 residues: CASSLGLYEQYF. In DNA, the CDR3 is TGTGCCAGCAGCTTAGGACTCTACGAGCAGTACTTC.

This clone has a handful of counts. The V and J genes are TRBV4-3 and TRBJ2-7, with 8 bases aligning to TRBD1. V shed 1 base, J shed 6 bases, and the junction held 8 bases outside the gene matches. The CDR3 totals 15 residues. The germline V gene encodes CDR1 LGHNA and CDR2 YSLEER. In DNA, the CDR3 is TGCGCCAGCAGCCAAGTGCCAGGGGGCTTGGGCGAGCAGTACTTC. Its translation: CASSQVPGGLGEQYF.

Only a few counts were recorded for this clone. The chain's CDR3 is CASRRDGRARSNEQFF. The DNA for the CDR3 is TGTGCCAGCCGACGGGACGGGAGGGCCCGTAGCAATGAGCAGTTCTTC. V and J are TRBV7-9 and TRBJ2-1; 8 bases align to TRBD2. Looked up from germline, CDR1 is SEHNR and CDR2 is FQNEAQ (reference sequence). The trim removed 8 bases at V and 6 bases at J, leaving 15 bases unmatched. CDR3 size: 16 residues.

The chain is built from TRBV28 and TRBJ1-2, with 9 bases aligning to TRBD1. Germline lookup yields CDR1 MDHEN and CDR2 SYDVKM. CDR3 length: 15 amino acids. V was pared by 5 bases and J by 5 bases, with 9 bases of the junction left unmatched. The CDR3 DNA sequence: TGTGCCAGCAGTCCATCGCTACAGGGGGCGTATGGCTACACCTTC. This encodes CASSPSLQGAYGYTF.

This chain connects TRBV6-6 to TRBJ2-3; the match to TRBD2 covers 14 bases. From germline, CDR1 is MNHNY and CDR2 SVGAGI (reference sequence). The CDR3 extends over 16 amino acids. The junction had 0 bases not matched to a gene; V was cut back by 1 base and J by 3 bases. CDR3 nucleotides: TGTGCCAGCAGTTACTGGACTAGCGGGAGGACAGATACGCAGTATTTT. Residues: CASSYWTSGRTDTQYF.

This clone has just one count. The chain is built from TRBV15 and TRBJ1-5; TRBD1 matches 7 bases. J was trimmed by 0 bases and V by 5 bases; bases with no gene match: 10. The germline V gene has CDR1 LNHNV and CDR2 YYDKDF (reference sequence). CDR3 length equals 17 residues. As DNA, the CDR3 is TGTGCCACCAGCTGGGGGACAGCGTTAAATAGCAATCAGCCCCAGCATTTT. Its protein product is CATSWGTALNSNQPQHF.

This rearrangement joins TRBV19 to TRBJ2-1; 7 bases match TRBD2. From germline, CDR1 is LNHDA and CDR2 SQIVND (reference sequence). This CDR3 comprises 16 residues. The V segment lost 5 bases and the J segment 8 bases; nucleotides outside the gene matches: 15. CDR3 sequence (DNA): TGTGCCAGTAGTGCGGGGTTGGGGGAGGGTTGGGATGAGCAGTTCTTC. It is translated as CASSAGLGEGWDEQFF.

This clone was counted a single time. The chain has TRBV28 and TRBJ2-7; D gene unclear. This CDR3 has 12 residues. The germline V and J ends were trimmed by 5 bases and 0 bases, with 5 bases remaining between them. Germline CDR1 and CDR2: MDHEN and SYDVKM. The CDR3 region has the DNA TGTGCCAGCAGTCCGAGCTCCTACGAGCAGTACTTC. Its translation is CASSPSSYEQYF.

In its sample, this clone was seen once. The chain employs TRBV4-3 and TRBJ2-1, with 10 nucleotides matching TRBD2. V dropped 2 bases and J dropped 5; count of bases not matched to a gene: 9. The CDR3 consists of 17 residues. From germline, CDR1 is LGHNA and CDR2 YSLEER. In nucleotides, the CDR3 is TGCGCCAGCAGCCAACTAGCGGGAGAGGGTTTCCACAATGAGCAGTTCTTC. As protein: CASSQLAGEGFHNEQFF.

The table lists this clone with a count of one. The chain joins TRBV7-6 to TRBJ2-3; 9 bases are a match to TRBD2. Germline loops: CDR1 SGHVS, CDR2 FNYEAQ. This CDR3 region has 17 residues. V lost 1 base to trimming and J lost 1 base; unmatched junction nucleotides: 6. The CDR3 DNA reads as TGTGCCAGCAGCTTAGTTAGCGGGAGCGTGGGCACAGATACGCAGTATTTT. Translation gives CASSLVSGSVGTDTQYF.

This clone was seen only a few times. CDR3 residues: CSVTEGIYEQYF. The CDR3 coding sequence is TGCAGCGTAACAGAGGGTATCTACGAGCAGTACTTC. This chain links TRBV29-1 with TRBJ2-7, with a weak D call TRBD2 (5 bases). This CDR3 comprises 12 residues. Germline V gene lookup returns CDR1 SQVTM and CDR2 ANQGSEA. With 6 bases removed from V and 3 bases from J, the gap between germline ends came to 12 bases.

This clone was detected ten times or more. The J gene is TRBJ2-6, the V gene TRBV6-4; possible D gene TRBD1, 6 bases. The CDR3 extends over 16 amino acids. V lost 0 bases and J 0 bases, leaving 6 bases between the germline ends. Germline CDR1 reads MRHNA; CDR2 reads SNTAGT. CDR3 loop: CASSDSDSSGANVLTF. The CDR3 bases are TGTGCCAGCAGTGACTCGGACAGCTCTGGGGCCAACGTCCTGACTTTC.

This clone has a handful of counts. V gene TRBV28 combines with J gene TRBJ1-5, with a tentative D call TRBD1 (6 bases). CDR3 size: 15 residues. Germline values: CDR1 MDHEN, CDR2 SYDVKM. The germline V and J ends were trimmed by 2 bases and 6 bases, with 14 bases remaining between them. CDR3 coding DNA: TGTGCCAGCAGTTTAGTACGCGGGGGCGGTCAGCCCCAGCATTTT. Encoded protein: CASSLVRGGGQPQHF.

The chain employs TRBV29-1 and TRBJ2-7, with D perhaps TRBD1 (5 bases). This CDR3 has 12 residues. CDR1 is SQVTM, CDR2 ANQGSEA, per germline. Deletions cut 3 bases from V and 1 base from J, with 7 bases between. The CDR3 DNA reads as TGCAGCGTTGATGCAGGGTCCTACGAGCAGTACTTC. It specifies CSVDAGSYEQYF.

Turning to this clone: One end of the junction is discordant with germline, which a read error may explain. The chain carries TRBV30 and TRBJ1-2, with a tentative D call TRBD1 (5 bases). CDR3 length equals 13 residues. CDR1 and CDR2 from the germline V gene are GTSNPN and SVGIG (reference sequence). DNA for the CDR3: TGTGCCTTGAGTGTCAGGGAAATCTATGGCTACACCTTC. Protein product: CALSVREIYGYTF.

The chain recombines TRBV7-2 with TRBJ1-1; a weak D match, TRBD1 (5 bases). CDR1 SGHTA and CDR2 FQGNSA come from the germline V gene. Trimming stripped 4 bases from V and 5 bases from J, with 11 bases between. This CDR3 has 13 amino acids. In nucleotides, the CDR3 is TGTGCCAGCAGCTCCGTCGGGGGGACTGAAGCTTTCTTT. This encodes CASSSVGGTEAFF.